The source of this T cell receptor beta chain is a study of T-cell reconstitution after alpha-beta-depleted transplantation in children. During its preparation, the TCRbeta library received unique molecular identifiers. TCRdb called the PCR reads again in MiXCR, with one record for every CDR3 protein. The sample gives 450,000 to 600,000 distinct CDR3 sequences, around 18% of which show up once; more than 2.5% is in the top ten. This CDR3 comprises 13 residues. The germline V gene encodes CDR1 LNHNV and CDR2 YYDKDF (reference sequence). V was trimmed by 2 bases and J by 3 bases, leaving 8 bases between them.

The receptor comes from a human donor who donated a stem cell graft to a child with acute lymphoblastic leukemia. This chain links TRBV15 with TRBJ2-7; D remains ambiguous. The starting material was PBMCs from the stem cell graft donor, obtained from the stem cell graft. This CDR3 is CATSRFIHYEQYF. CDR3 coding DNA: TGTGCCACCAGCAGATTCATCCACTACGAGCAGTACTTC.